This is a list of T cell receptor beta chains from one sample in a study of blood T cell repertoires in COVID-19. Some clones are missing from TCRdb's copy, which holds only in-frame ones; the method was immunoSEQ multiplex PCR. The repertoire consists of about 190,000 clones, with approximately 79% occurring once and the leading ten covering roughly 13%. The sample was peripheral blood. The origin of the receptors is a man aged 45-60 years who had recovered from COVID-19. CDR3s include the opening cysteine and the closing phenylalanine or tryptophan. The D gene is left open where the match is weak. Some rows have no size entry. The others give once, few or many, or a class for an expanded clone.

NA,TRBJ2-7,TRBD1,TRBV5-6,CASSLVAGGRVQYF,TGTGCCAGCAGCTTGGTGGCAGGGGGCAGAGTGCAGTACTTC
many,TRBJ1-5,NA,TRBV24-1,CATPFREALGQPQHF,TGTGCCACCCCCTTCCGAGAGGCGCTTGGTCAGCCCCAGCATTTT
NA,TRBJ2-3,NA,TRBV7-9,CASNALEYGDTQYF,TGTGCCAGCAACGCCTTGGAGTATGGGGATACGCAGTATTTT
NA,TRBJ2-7,TRBD1,TRBV2,CASSRGRYEQYF,TGTGCCAGCAGCAGGGGGCGGTACGAGCAGTACTTC
NA,TRBJ2-3,TRBD2,TRBV4-2,CASSPTSGRRGDTQYF,TGTGCCAGCAGTCCAACTAGCGGGAGGCGGGGAGATACGCAGTATTTT
NA,TRBJ1-6,TRBD1,TRBV27,CASSPGTGFVSPLHF,TGTGCCAGCAGTCCCGGGACAGGGTTTGTTTCACCCCTCCACTTT
NA,TRBJ2-3,TRBD1,TRBV7-3,CASSLGQGADTQYF,TGTGCCAGCAGCTTAGGACAGGGTGCAGATACGCAGTATTTT
NA,TRBJ2-5,NA,TRBV6-4,CASSAGLGQTQYF,TGTGCCAGCAGTGCTGGCTTGGGGCAGACCCAGTACTTC
NA,TRBJ1-6,NA,TRBV10-3,CAISEVDTRYNSPLHF,TGTGCCATCAGTGAAGTGGACACAAGATATAATTCACCCCTCCACTTT
NA,TRBJ2-1,TRBD2,TRBV10-3,CAISEPFGKASGGNEQFF,TGTGCCATCAGTGAGCCCTTCGGTAAGGCTAGCGGGGGCAATGAGCAGTTCTTC
once,TRBJ2-1,NA,TRBV4-1,CASSQEPAYNEQFF,TGCGCCAGCAGCCAAGAACCGGCCTACAATGAGCAGTTCTTC
NA,TRBJ2-3,NA,TRBV7-9,CASSLRSAGTDTQYF,TGTGCCAGCAGCTTACGAAGTGCAGGGACAGATACGCAGTATTTT
few,TRBJ2-7,TRBD2,TRBV7-9,CASSRSGRGSYEQYF,TGTGCCAGCAGCCGGAGCGGGAGAGGGTCCTACGAGCAGTACTTC
NA,TRBJ2-7,NA,TRBV2,CASSARRGAYEQYF,TGTGCCAGCAGTGCCCGCAGGGGGGCTTACGAGCAGTACTTC
NA,TRBJ2-2,NA,TRBV5-1,CASSLEDIANTGELFF,TGCGCCAGCAGCTTGGAGGACATTGCGAACACCGGGGAGCTGTTTTTT
NA,TRBJ1-2,TRBD1,TRBV11-2,CASSSGQGGNYGYTF,TGTGCCAGCAGCTCGGGACAGGGGGGGAACTATGGCTACACCTTC
once,TRBJ2-7,NA,TRBV6-1,CASSEMAVPSGYEQYF,TGTGCCAGCAGTGAAATGGCGGTGCCCTCCGGGTACGAGCAGTACTTC
NA,TRBJ2-2,NA,TRBV27,CASSLGHPNTGELFF,TGTGCCAGCAGTTTAGGGCACCCGAACACCGGGGAGCTGTTTTTT
NA,TRBJ2-5,TRBD2,TRBV7-8,CASSFSALIRFVGEGQYF,TGTGCCAGCAGCTTTAGTGCCTTAATTCGATTCGTAGGGGAGGGCCAGTACTTC
NA,TRBJ2-3,TRBD2,TRBV5-4,CASSRGGTSITDTQYF,TGTGCCAGCAGCCGAGGCGGGACTAGCATCACAGATACGCAGTATTTT
NA,TRBJ1-5,NA,TRBV5-6,CASSVGTNNQPQHF,TGTGCCAGCAGCGTCGGGACAAATAATCAGCCCCAGCATTTT
once,TRBJ1-6,NA,TRBV12-3/TRBV12-4,CASSPGDSPLHF,TGTGCCAGCAGCCCCGGAGATTCACCCCTCCACTTT
NA,TRBJ2-3,NA,TRBV5-1,CASRSFGGDTQYF,TGCGCCAGCAGATCCTTTGGGGGGGATACGCAGTATTTT
NA,TRBJ1-2,NA,TRBV7-3,CASSLMPGGADGYTF,TGTGCCAGCAGCTTAATGCCGGGGGGCGCGGATGGCTACACCTTC
NA,TRBJ2-7,TRBD1,TRBV6-5,CASNRLGQGAYEQYF,TGTGCCAGCAACCGACTGGGACAGGGGGCTTACGAGCAGTACTTC
NA,TRBJ1-5,NA,TRBV7-8,CASSLGEFTANQPQHF,TGTGCCAGCAGCTTAGGGGAGTTTACTGCAAATCAGCCCCAGCATTTT
once,TRBJ2-7,NA,TRBV21-1,CASRSNHRTGRRGEQYF,TGTGCCAGCAGATCTAACCACCGGACAGGTCGGAGGGGCGAGCAGTACTTC
NA,TRBJ2-1,NA,TRBV7-9,CASGSGGRFGEQFF,TGTGCCAGCGGTTCCGGGGGGCGGTTTGGTGAGCAGTTCTTC
NA,TRBJ2-3,NA,TRBV6-4,CASSAGTNTQYF,TGTGCCAGCAGTGCAGGGACAAATACGCAGTATTTT
NA,TRBJ2-1,TRBD2,TRBV19,CASSPYRQGLAAINEQFF,TGTGCCAGTAGTCCCTACCGGCAGGGCCTAGCGGCTATCAATGAGCAGTTCTTC
NA,TRBJ2-7,TRBD2,TRBV14,CASSQEPASWVPGLALYEQYF,TGTGCCAGCAGCCAAGAACCAGCCTCGTGGGTGCCGGGACTAGCCCTCTACGAGCAGTACTTC
NA,TRBJ1-2,NA,TRBV27,CASSLRWGREGYTF,TGTGCCAGCAGTTTAAGATGGGGGCGCGAAGGCTACACCTTC